These T cell receptor beta chains were read from a single sample in a study of blood T cell repertoires in COVID-19. Measured with immunoSEQ multiplex PCR; TCRdb has only the in-frame clones, and not every one. The sample carries 85,000 to 95,000 clones, approximately 86% recorded once. The sample taken for sequencing was peripheral blood. These TCRs come from a woman aged 80 or over with acute or convalescent COVID-19. The CDR3 runs from the conserved cysteine through the conserved F or W. A D gene is named only where the DNA matches it firmly. The listing skips clone size in some rows; elsewhere it reads once, few, many or a size class.

abundance: few
j_gene: TRBJ1-1
v_gene: TRBV27
d_gene: TRBD1
CDR3nt: TGTGCCAGCAGTTTCGACAGGGCCAAGAACACTGAAGCTTTCTTT
CDR3aa: CASSFDRAKNTEAFF

abundance: .
j_gene: TRBJ1-1
v_gene: TRBV10-3
d_gene: TRBD1
CDR3nt: TGTGCCATCAGGGAGACAGGGTTGGGCACTGAAGCTTTCTTT
CDR3aa: CAIRETGLGTEAFF

abundance: .
j_gene: TRBJ1-3
v_gene: TRBV5-1
d_gene: .
CDR3nt: TGCGCCAGCAGTTTAACAGGTCCTCCTGGAAACACCATATATTTT
CDR3aa: CASSLTGPPGNTIYF

abundance: .
j_gene: TRBJ2-3
v_gene: TRBV7-2
d_gene: .
CDR3nt: TGTGCCAGCAGCCAACAGGACCGACCGTGGGATACGCAGTATTTT
CDR3aa: CASSQQDRPWDTQYF

abundance: once
j_gene: TRBJ2-7
v_gene: TRBV28
d_gene: TRBD1
CDR3nt: TGTGCCAGCAGTGCTATTCGGACAGGGAGCAACGAGCAGTACTTC
CDR3aa: CASSAIRTGSNEQYF

abundance: .
j_gene: TRBJ2-5
v_gene: TRBV11-2
d_gene: TRBD2
CDR3nt: TGTGCCAGCAGCCCAGCGGGGGGGCGAGGAGAGACCCAGTACTTC
CDR3aa: CASSPAGGRGETQYF

abundance: once
j_gene: TRBJ2-5
v_gene: TRBV18
d_gene: .
CDR3nt: TGTGCCAGCTCACCACGGGTCGAGGAGCAGGAGACCCAGTACTTC
CDR3aa: CASSPRVEEQETQYF

abundance: .
j_gene: TRBJ1-4
v_gene: TRBV5-6
d_gene: .
CDR3nt: TGTGCCAGCAGCTTGGCCGGGGTTGAAAAACTGTTTTTT
CDR3aa: CASSLAGVEKLFF

abundance: .
j_gene: TRBJ1-2
v_gene: TRBV12-3/TRBV12-4
d_gene: TRBD1
CDR3nt: TGTGCCAGCAGGGGGACAGGGGTGGATGGCTACACCTTC
CDR3aa: CASRGTGVDGYTF

abundance: .
j_gene: TRBJ2-1
v_gene: TRBV5-1
d_gene: .
CDR3nt: TGCGCCAGCAGGTCTCGACAGGCAAGGTACAATGAGCAGTTCTTC
CDR3aa: CASRSRQARYNEQFF

abundance: .
j_gene: TRBJ2-7
v_gene: TRBV4-1
d_gene: .
CDR3nt: TGCGCCAGCAGCCAAGATCTAGGGGACGAGCAGTACTTC
CDR3aa: CASSQDLGDEQYF

abundance: .
j_gene: TRBJ1-2
v_gene: TRBV15
d_gene: .
CDR3nt: TGTGCCACCAGCTTTGCGGGGAGCCACTATGGCTACACCTTC
CDR3aa: CATSFAGSHYGYTF

abundance: .
j_gene: TRBJ2-7
v_gene: TRBV9
d_gene: .
CDR3nt: TGTGCCAGCAGCCCCTCTACCGGTCTAGGCGAGCAGTACTTC
CDR3aa: CASSPSTGLGEQYF

abundance: .
j_gene: TRBJ2-7
v_gene: TRBV4-2
d_gene: .
CDR3nt: TGTGCCAGCAGCCAAAACCAGGGCACCTACGAGCAGTACTTC
CDR3aa: CASSQNQGTYEQYF

abundance: few
j_gene: TRBJ1-2
v_gene: TRBV12-5
d_gene: .
CDR3nt: TGTGCTAGTGGTTTGCCTATCCGGGGGGTTAGCTACACCTTC
CDR3aa: CASGLPIRGVSYTF

abundance: .
j_gene: TRBJ1-1
v_gene: TRBV2
d_gene: .
CDR3nt: TGTGCCAGCAGTGAACGGGGGGCCGGCACTGAAGCTTTCTTT
CDR3aa: CASSERGAGTEAFF

abundance: .
j_gene: TRBJ1-1
v_gene: TRBV6-6
d_gene: .
CDR3nt: TGTGCCAGCAGTTACACAACAGGACGCACTGAAGCTTTCTTT
CDR3aa: CASSYTTGRTEAFF

abundance: .
j_gene: TRBJ2-1
v_gene: TRBV12-1
d_gene: .
CDR3nt: TGTGCCAGCAGCTTGGACCAGCTGGGGCTATACAATGAGCAGTTCTTC
CDR3aa: CASSLDQLGLYNEQFF

abundance: .
j_gene: TRBJ1-2
v_gene: TRBV30
d_gene: .
CDR3nt: TGTGCCTGGAGTGTACAGGCAGGGTGGTATGGCTACACCTTC
CDR3aa: CAWSVQAGWYGYTF

abundance: .
j_gene: TRBJ2-4
v_gene: TRBV7-8
d_gene: .
CDR3nt: TGTGCCAGCAGCCAGAGCTCGGGGGCCAAAAACATTCAGTACTTC
CDR3aa: CASSQSSGAKNIQYF

abundance: .
j_gene: TRBJ2-7
v_gene: TRBV19
d_gene: .
CDR3nt: TGTGCCAGTAGTAGACCGGGACTTCCCTACGAGCAGTACTTC
CDR3aa: CASSRPGLPYEQYF

abundance: .
j_gene: TRBJ1-1
v_gene: TRBV3-1/TRBV3-2
d_gene: TRBD1
CDR3nt: TGTGCCAGCAGCCAAGATCCTGAGGGGGCAGCTTTCTTT
CDR3aa: CASSQDPEGAAFF

abundance: .
j_gene: TRBJ2-6
v_gene: TRBV29-1
d_gene: .
CDR3nt: TGCAGCGTTGAAGGAGGGTCTGGGGCCAACGTCCTGACTTTC
CDR3aa: CSVEGGSGANVLTF

abundance: .
j_gene: TRBJ1-5
v_gene: TRBV19
d_gene: TRBD1
CDR3nt: TGTGCCAGCCAGCCTCAGGGGGTGGAGCAGCCCCAGCATTTT
CDR3aa: CASQPQGVEQPQHF

abundance: once
j_gene: TRBJ2-3
v_gene: TRBV9
d_gene: .
CDR3nt: TGTGCCAGCAGCGCCACGGAGTCGCGGGGCAGCACAGATACGCAGTATTTT
CDR3aa: CASSATESRGSTDTQYF

abundance: .
j_gene: TRBJ2-2
v_gene: TRBV2
d_gene: TRBD1
CDR3nt: TGTGCCAGCAGGGCCGGGACAGGGACCGGGGAGCTGTTTTTT
CDR3aa: CASRAGTGTGELFF

abundance: .
j_gene: TRBJ2-2
v_gene: TRBV6-5
d_gene: .
CDR3nt: TGTGCCAGCACCCCCCTAGGAGTCGGGGAGCTGTTTTTT
CDR3aa: CASTPLGVGELFF

abundance: .
j_gene: TRBJ1-6
v_gene: TRBV7-9
d_gene: TRBD1
CDR3nt: TGTGCCAGCAGCGTCGGGACAGGGGAGAATTCACCCCTCCACTTT
CDR3aa: CASSVGTGENSPLHF

abundance: .
j_gene: TRBJ1-1
v_gene: TRBV5-6
d_gene: TRBD1
CDR3nt: TGTGCCAGCAGCCTGGGACAGAAAAACACTGAAGCTTTCTTT
CDR3aa: CASSLGQKNTEAFF

abundance: .
j_gene: TRBJ1-6
v_gene: TRBV6-5
d_gene: .
CDR3nt: TGTGCCAGCACCCCACAGGGTTATAATTCACCCCTCCACTTT
CDR3aa: CASTPQGYNSPLHF

abundance: .
j_gene: TRBJ1-1
v_gene: TRBV5-1
d_gene: TRBD1
CDR3nt: TGCGCCAGCAGCTTGGGGACAGGGGGAGGTACTGAAGCTTTCTTT
CDR3aa: CASSLGTGGGTEAFF

abundance: once
j_gene: TRBJ2-1
v_gene: TRBV19
d_gene: TRBD1
CDR3nt: TGTGCCAGCCGGGGACAGGAATTCAATGAGCAGTTCTTC
CDR3aa: CASRGQEFNEQFF

abundance: .
j_gene: TRBJ2-5
v_gene: TRBV21-1
d_gene: .
CDR3nt: TGTGCCAGCAGCAAAGCCTCTCTGGTTAATACTAGCGGGGGATTATACCAAGAGACCCAGTACTTC
CDR3aa: CASSKASLVNTSGGLYQETQYF

abundance: .
j_gene: TRBJ1-3
v_gene: TRBV12-3/TRBV12-4
d_gene: .
CDR3nt: TGTGCCAGCAGTCCCTCGGGCACCATATATTTT
CDR3aa: CASSPSGTIYF

abundance: .
j_gene: TRBJ1-3
v_gene: TRBV10-3
d_gene: .
CDR3nt: TGTGCCTCCAAGGCGGGCTCTGGAAACACCATATATTTT
CDR3aa: CASKAGSGNTIYF

abundance: .
j_gene: TRBJ2-5
v_gene: TRBV20-1
d_gene: .
CDR3nt: TGCAGTGCTAGCCCTCTTCACTTC
CDR3aa: CSASPLHF

abundance: .
j_gene: TRBJ2-1
v_gene: TRBV6-2/TRBV6-3
d_gene: TRBD1
CDR3nt: TGTGCCAGCAGTTACTACAGGGGATTGAACAATGAGCAGTTCTTC
CDR3aa: CASSYYRGLNNEQFF

abundance: .
j_gene: TRBJ2-1
v_gene: TRBV19
d_gene: TRBD2
CDR3nt: TGTGCCAGTAGTTCTAGCGGGGGGGCCTACAATGAGCAGTTCTTC
CDR3aa: CASSSSGGAYNEQFF